The clone carrying this T cell receptor beta chain has just a few counts. The antigen remains undetermined. The sample originates from a study of cytomegalovirus exposure and HLA in healthy donors. General study results and limits: The study labeled fewer than 200 TCR beta chains cytomegalovirus-associated. Earlier results showed most TCR beta V segments being productive about 87% or about 30% of the time. Reports state that TCR beta sequences accurately predicted most subjects' HLA-A and HLA-B alleles.

In the PCR, 60 Vbeta and 13 Jbeta primers were used. Sequencing was performed with immunoSEQ multiplex PCR; in TCRdb, only in-frame clones are kept and a portion is missing. The top ten hold roughly 0.73% of the sample, which has under 200,000 clones, 75% to 90% seen once. This CDR3 comprises 12 residues. V was pared by 6 bases and J by 12 bases, with 17 bases between. The germline V gene has CDR1 MNHNY and CDR2 SVGAGI (reference sequence). The V call is TRBV6-6, the J call TRBJ1-2; tentative D call: TRBD1 (6 bases). The sample comprised PBMCs. The TCR sequence derives from a woman aged 18 to 35 in good health and CMV-seronegative. Here the CDR3 reads CASRSDREANTF. The CDR3 DNA sequence: TGTGCCAGCAGATCGGACAGAGAGGCTAACACCTTC.